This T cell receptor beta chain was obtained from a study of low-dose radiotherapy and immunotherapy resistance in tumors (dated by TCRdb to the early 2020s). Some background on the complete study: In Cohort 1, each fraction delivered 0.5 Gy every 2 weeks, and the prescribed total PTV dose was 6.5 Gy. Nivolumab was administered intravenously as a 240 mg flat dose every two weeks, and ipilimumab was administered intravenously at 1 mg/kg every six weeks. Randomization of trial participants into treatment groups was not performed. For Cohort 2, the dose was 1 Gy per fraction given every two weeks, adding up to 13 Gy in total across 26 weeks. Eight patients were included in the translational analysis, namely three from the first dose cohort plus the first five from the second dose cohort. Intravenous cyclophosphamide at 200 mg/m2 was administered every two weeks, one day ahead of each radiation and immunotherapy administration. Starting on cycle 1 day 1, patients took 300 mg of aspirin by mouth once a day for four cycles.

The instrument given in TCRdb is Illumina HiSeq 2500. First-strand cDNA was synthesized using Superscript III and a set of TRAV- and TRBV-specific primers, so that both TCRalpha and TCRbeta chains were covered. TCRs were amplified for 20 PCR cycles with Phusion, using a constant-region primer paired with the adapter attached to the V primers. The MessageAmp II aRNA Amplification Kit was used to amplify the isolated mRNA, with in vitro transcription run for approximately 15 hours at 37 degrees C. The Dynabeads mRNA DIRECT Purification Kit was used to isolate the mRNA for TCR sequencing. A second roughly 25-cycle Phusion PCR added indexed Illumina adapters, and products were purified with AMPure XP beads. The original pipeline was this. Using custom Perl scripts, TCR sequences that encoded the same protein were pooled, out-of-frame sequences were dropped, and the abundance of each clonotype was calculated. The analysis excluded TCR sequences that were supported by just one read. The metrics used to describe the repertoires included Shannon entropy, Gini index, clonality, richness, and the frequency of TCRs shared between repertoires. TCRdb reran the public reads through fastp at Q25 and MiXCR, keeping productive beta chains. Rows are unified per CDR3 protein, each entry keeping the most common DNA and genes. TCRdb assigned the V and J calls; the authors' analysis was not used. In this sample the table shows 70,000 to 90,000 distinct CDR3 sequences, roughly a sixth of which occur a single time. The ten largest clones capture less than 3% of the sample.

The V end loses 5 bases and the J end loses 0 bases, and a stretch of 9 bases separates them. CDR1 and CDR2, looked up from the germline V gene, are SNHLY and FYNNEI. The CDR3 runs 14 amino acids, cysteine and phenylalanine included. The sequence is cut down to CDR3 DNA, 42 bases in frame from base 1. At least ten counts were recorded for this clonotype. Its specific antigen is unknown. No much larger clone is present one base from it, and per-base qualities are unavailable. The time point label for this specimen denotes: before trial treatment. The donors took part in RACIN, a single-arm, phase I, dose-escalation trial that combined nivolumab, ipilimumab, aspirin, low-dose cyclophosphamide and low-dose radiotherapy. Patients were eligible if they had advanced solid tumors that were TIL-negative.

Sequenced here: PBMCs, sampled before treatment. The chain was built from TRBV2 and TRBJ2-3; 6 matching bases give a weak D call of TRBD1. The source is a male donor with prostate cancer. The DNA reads TGTGCCAGCAGTAAAAGGGGGAGCACAGATACGCAGTATTTT. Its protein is CASSKRGSTDTQYF.